The 6 T cell receptor beta chains below all came from one sample that was sequenced in a study of immune cell composition in non-small cell lung cancer. Normal lung was taken at the farthest possible site, at least 3 cm from tumour. This table comes from immunoSEQ multiplex PCR, and its TCRdb copy is limited to in-frame clones, with some not included. This sample has 2,500 to 3,500 clones, with about three quarters found just once. Sequenced material: non-adjacent lung tissue. The receptors were gathered from a human donor with non-small cell lung cancer.

The rearrangement joins TRBV5-1 to TRBJ1-4; D remains unclear. V shed 6 bases and J shed 1 base, with 16 bases lying between them. The CDR3 is 16 residues long. Germline V gives CDR1 SGHRS, CDR2 YFSETQ. CDR3 protein: CASKAQPGVTNEKLFF. The CDR3 bases are TGCGCCAGCAAGGCACAGCCCGGGGTAACTAATGAAAAACTGTTTTTT.

V and J are TRBV7-2 and TRBJ1-2; 7 nucleotides align to TRBD1. Per germline, CDR1 SGHTA and CDR2 FQGNSA. The CDR3 is made up of 13 amino acids. V lost 5 bases to trimming and J lost 5 bases; unmatched junction nucleotides: 5. The DNA for the CDR3 is TGTGCCAGCAGCAGTGACAGGGATTATGGCTACACCTTC. Its translation: CASSSDRDYGYTF.

V is TRBV19 and J is TRBJ2-2; tentatively, D is TRBD1 (5 bases). The V and J ends lost 3 bases and 0 bases respectively, with 8 bases between them. The CDR3 is 15 amino acids. CDR1 LNHDA and CDR2 SQIVND come from the germline V gene (reference sequence). CDR3 amino acids: CASSIGAANTGELFF. The DNA of the CDR3 is TGTGCCAGTAGTATTGGGGCAGCGAACACCGGGGAGCTGTTTTTT. The entire variable domain, with the rest obtained from reference TRBV19 and TRBJ2-2, is as follows: DGGITQSPKYLFRKEGQNVTLSCEQNLNHDAMYWYRQDPGQGLRLIYYSQIVNDFQKGDIAEGYSVSREKKESFPLTVTSAQKNPTAFYLCASSIGAANTGELFFGEGSRLTVL.

This clone occurred once. The rearrangement joins TRBV12-1 to TRBJ1-2; the D call TRBD1 from the table was never checked on the DNA. TRBV12-1 is a pseudogene locus. The CDR3 covers 17 residues. In DNA form, the CDR3 reads TGTGCCAGCAGCCCCGGAGACCGTGGAGGGGGCGCTCATGGCTACACCTTC. This codes for CASSPGDRGGGAHGYTF.

The rearrangement links TRBV7-1 to TRBJ1-5, with unresolved D. Being an ORF, TRBV7-1 has a function that is uncertain. Trimming took off 4 bases at V and 0 bases at J, with 10 bases between the two ends. The CDR3 consists of 15 residues. In DNA, the CDR3 is TGTGCCAGCAGCTTAGGCGGTTATAGCAATCAGCCCCAGCATTTT. This gives the protein CASSLGGYSNQPQHF.

This chain links TRBV2 with TRBJ2-1; 13 nucleotides line up with TRBD2. V lost 9 bases to trimming and J lost 7 bases; unmatched junction nucleotides: 3. The CDR3 runs to 13 residues. Germline V lookup: CDR1 SNHLY, CDR2 FYNNEI. CDR3 protein: CARTSGRGNEQFF. The CDR3 nucleotides are TGTGCCAGAACTAGCGGGAGGGGTAATGAGCAGTTCTTC.